These 25 T cell receptor beta chains were all obtained from the same sample, sequenced in a study of blood T cell repertoires in COVID-19. The table came from immunoSEQ multiplex PCR; TCRdb's copy has only in-frame clones and leaves some out. The sample has around 100,000 clones, approximately 86% seen once; the top ten hold approximately 3.7%. Input material: peripheral blood. These receptors originate from a human donor in a cohort sampled during active COVID-19.

The chain joins TRBV27 to TRBJ1-1; tentatively, D is TRBD1 (6 bases). Germline values: CDR1 MNHEY, CDR2 SMNVEV (reference sequence). The CDR3 runs 14 residues. V was cut by 2 bases and J by 1 base, with 8 bases left in between. This chain's CDR3 is CASSLPGQNTEAFF. CDR3 DNA sequence: TGTGCCAGCAGTTTACCGGGACAGAACACTGAAGCTTTCTTT.

The rearrangement joins TRBV19 to TRBJ1-2, with TRBD1 matching over 7 bases. CDR3 length: 14 residues. Per the germline V gene, CDR1 is LNHDA and CDR2 is SQIVND (reference sequence). The trim removed 3 bases at V and 6 bases at J, leaving 7 bases unmatched. The CDR3 is CASSMTGILDGYTF. CDR3 sequence (DNA): TGTGCCAGTAGTATGACAGGGATCTTGGATGGCTACACCTTC. The full variable domain, rest sourced from reference TRBV19 and TRBJ1-2, is DGGITQSPKYLFRKEGQNVTLSCEQNLNHDAMYWYRQDPGQGLRLIYYSQIVNDFQKGDIAEGYSVSREKKESFPLTVTSAQKNPTAFYLCASSMTGILDGYTFGSGTRLTVV.

The chain links TRBV7-9 to TRBJ2-5, with 8 bases that match TRBD2. The V segment lost 5 bases and the J segment 4 bases; nucleotides outside the gene matches: 6. This CDR3 comprises 14 residues. Germline-derived CDR1 and CDR2 are SEHNR and FQNEAQ (reference sequence). The CDR3 protein is CASSDGTRGETQYF. The CDR3 DNA follows: TGTGCCAGCAGCGATGGGACTAGGGGAGAGACCCAGTACTTC.

The chain uses TRBV7-9 and TRBJ1-2, with no clear D. V lost 1 base and J lost 4, with 13 bases in between. Looked up from germline, CDR1 is SEHNR and CDR2 is FQNEAQ (reference sequence). The CDR3 has 15 amino acids. The CDR3 is CASSLVGSRGYGYTF. The CDR3 DNA reads TGTGCCAGCAGCTTAGTTGGCTCCCGCGGCTATGGCTACACCTTC.

This chain links TRBV7-9 with TRBJ1-2; 10 nucleotides align to TRBD1. From germline, CDR1 is SEHNR and CDR2 FQNEAQ (reference sequence). This CDR3 has 15 amino acids. The trim removed 4 bases at V and 7 bases at J, leaving 9 bases unmatched. The CDR3 here is CASSYRDRGKSGYTF. The CDR3 nucleotides read TGTGCCAGCAGCTACCGGGACAGGGGAAAGAGTGGCTACACCTTC.

In the case of this clone: A read error may account for a junction end that differs from germline. This sequence joins TRBV7-2 and TRBJ2-2; 11 bases match TRBD2. Germline V lookup: CDR1 SGHTA, CDR2 FQGNSA. The CDR3 has 16 residues. Here the CDR3 reads CASSVAGGANTGELFF. The CDR3 nucleotides are TGTGCCAGCAGCGTAGCGGGAGGGGCAAACACCGGGGAGCTGTTTTTT.

The chain links TRBV30 to TRBJ2-1; tentative D call: TRBD1 (6 bases). Germline CDR1 GTSNPN, CDR2 SVGIG (reference sequence). There are 16 residues in the CDR3. V was pared by 5 bases and J by 1 base, with 18 bases between. The CDR3 loop is CAWSRGVGASYNEQFF. The CDR3 DNA reads as TGTGCCTGGTCGCGAGGGGTGGGGGCGTCCTACAATGAGCAGTTCTTC.

The V gene is TRBV19, the J gene TRBJ2-1; possibly TRBD2 for D (6 bases). CDR3 length: 15 amino acids. Deletions cut 5 bases from V and 4 bases from J, with 15 bases between. CDR1 is LNHDA, CDR2 SQIVND, per germline (reference sequence). This CDR3 is CASSDRGTLYNEQFF. The CDR3 coding sequence is TGTGCCAGTAGTGACCGGGGGACCCTGTACAATGAGCAGTTCTTC.

The rearrangement links TRBV5-4 to TRBJ2-3; D perhaps matches TRBD1 (6 bases). The CDR3 runs to 15 residues. V shed 4 bases and J shed 0 bases, with 12 bases lying between them. CDR1 and CDR2 from the germline V gene are SGHNT and YYREEE (reference sequence). CDR3 sequence (DNA): TGTGCCAGCAGCGGGACATTAACTAGCACAGATACGCAGTATTTT. The encoded protein is CASSGTLTSTDTQYF.

The chain has TRBV29-1 and TRBJ1-2; 7 bases align to TRBD1. This CDR3 has 15 amino acids. Germline assignment: CDR1 SQVTM and CDR2 ANQGSEA. V lost 2 bases, J lost 7 bases, and 13 bases stayed unmatched. CDR3 sequence reads: CSVEPLDRVGGGYTF. DNA for the CDR3: TGCAGCGTTGAACCTTTAGACAGGGTAGGGGGTGGCTACACCTTC.

The chain uses TRBV18 and TRBJ1-3; a weak D match, TRBD1 (5 bases). This CDR3 comprises 13 residues. Between the trimmed V and J ends, which lost 6 bases and 2 bases, there was a span of 8 bases. The germline V gene encodes CDR1 KGHSH and CDR2 LQKENI. For the CDR3, the DNA is TGTGCCAGCTCCTCGACAGCTGGAAACACCATATATTTT. Translation: CASSSTAGNTIYF.

J is TRBJ2-7 and V is TRBV7-2; 10 nucleotides agree with TRBD1. The CDR3 loop spans 15 amino acids. Germline V gene data show CDR1 as SGHTA and CDR2 as FQGNSA. Trimming at V came to 6 bases and at J to 2 bases, leaving 7 bases not matched to a gene. The CDR3 reads CASRAGTGETYEQYF. Here the CDR3 DNA reads TGTGCCAGCAGGGCCGGGACAGGGGAGACCTACGAGCAGTACTTC.

The genes are TRBV19 and TRBJ2-7, with D perhaps TRBD2 (5 bases). The germline CDR1 and CDR2 sequences are LNHDA and SQIVND (reference sequence). The germline V and J ends were trimmed by 9 bases and 0 bases, with 9 bases remaining between them. This CDR3 region has 12 residues. CDR3 sequence reads: CASGINSYEQYF. DNA for the CDR3: TGTGCCAGCGGGATTAACTCCTACGAGCAGTACTTC.

The J gene is TRBJ2-5, the V gene TRBV7-9; the D gene is possibly TRBD1 (6 bases). Germline CDR1 reads SEHNR; CDR2 reads FQNEAQ (reference sequence). Trimming cost V 5 bases and J 6 bases, with 13 bases left between them. The CDR3 length is 13 residues. The CDR3 nucleotides are TGTGCCAGCAGCCCCGGACAGTTACAGACCCAGTACTTC. It yields the protein CASSPGQLQTQYF.

This clone was counted between two and nine times. The chain recombines TRBV7-9 with TRBJ1-4; 8 positions match TRBD1. Germline CDR1 reads SEHNR; CDR2 reads FQNEAQ (reference sequence). The trim removed 5 bases at V and 4 bases at J, leaving 6 bases unmatched. The CDR3 is 15 amino acids. The CDR3 is CASSRGQGFNEKLFF. The CDR3 region has the DNA TGTGCCAGCAGCAGAGGACAGGGCTTTAATGAAAAACTGTTTTTT.

Here the CDR3 DNA reads TGTGCCACGGCCGGGCTAGCGGGTATACACGAGCAGTACTTC. Residues: CATAGLAGIHEQYF. V usage is TRBV12-1 and J usage is TRBJ2-7; the D call of TRBD2 is as the table states it, not checked on the DNA. TRBV12-1 is a known pseudogene. The CDR3 runs to 14 residues.

The sample holds a few counts of this clone. The rearrangement joins TRBV27 to TRBJ1-1, with 8 bases identical to TRBD1. CDR1 MNHEY and CDR2 SMNVEV come from the germline V gene (reference sequence). CDR3 length: 14 residues. With V trimmed by 5 bases and J by 5 bases, 7 bases remained unmatched. The CDR3 sequence: CASSPWTGKTEAFF. CDR3 nucleotide sequence: TGTGCCAGCAGTCCCTGGACAGGGAAGACTGAAGCTTTCTTT.

The V and J genes are TRBV24-1 and TRBJ2-2, with D possibly matching TRBD1 (6 bases). Germline V lookup: CDR1 KGHDR, CDR2 SFDVKD. The CDR3 is made up of 14 amino acids. V was trimmed by 4 bases and J by 7 bases, leaving 12 bases between them. CDR3 protein: CATSEGHKVGELFF. In DNA, the CDR3 is TGTGCCACCAGTGAGGGACACAAGGTCGGGGAGCTGTTTTTT.

The V and J genes are TRBV19 and TRBJ1-5, with 8 bases matching TRBD1. This CDR3 has 15 residues. Germline V gene sequence: CDR1 LNHDA, CDR2 SQIVND (reference sequence). Losses at the gene ends were 6 bases for V and 5 bases for J; bases not matched to a gene: 9. The DNA for the CDR3 is TGTGCCAGTAGGCCCCTGGACAGGGAGGATCAGCCCCAGCATTTT. It codes for CASRPLDREDQPQHF.

This chain uses TRBV13 with TRBJ2-7; 10 nucleotides line up with TRBD1. Trimming took 3 bases from V and 2 from J; bases not matched to a gene: 4. The germline gives CDR1 PRHDT, CDR2 FYEKMQ (reference sequence). CDR3 size: 15 residues. CDR3 in DNA: TGTGCCAGCAGCTTGACAGGGGGCGACGCCTACGAGCAGTACTTC. Translating gives CASSLTGGDAYEQYF.

The count of this clone is one. V gene TRBV7-2 combines with J gene TRBJ1-5; no firm D call. Trimming shortened V by 1 base and J by 7 bases, and 11 bases separated the two germline ends. The CDR3 is 14 amino acids. Germline V CDR1 and CDR2: SGHTA, FQGNSA. DNA of the CDR3: TGTGCCAGCAGCTTAGTTGCGGGTTTCCAGCCCCAGCATTTT. Residues: CASSLVAGFQPQHF.

V and J are TRBV5-1 and TRBJ1-4; D is possibly TRBD1 (6 bases). Trimming took off 2 bases at V and 7 bases at J, with 12 bases between the two ends. The CDR3 spans 14 residues. Germline CDR1 is SGHRS and CDR2 is YFSETQ. The CDR3 reads CASSFGQQVEKLFF. As DNA, the CDR3 is TGCGCCAGCAGCTTCGGACAGCAGGTTGAAAAACTGTTTTTT.

The chain employs TRBV11-1 and TRBJ1-6, with D unresolved. V was pared by 7 bases and J by 3 bases, with 7 bases between. The CDR3 runs 13 residues. Looked up from germline, CDR1 is SGHAT and CDR2 is FQDESV (reference sequence). The CDR3 nucleotides are TGTGCCAGCAAACAGTTCTATAATTCACCCCTCCACTTT. Protein product: CASKQFYNSPLHF.

The chain has TRBV30 and TRBJ1-6; 8 bases agree with TRBD1. Germline V gene data show CDR1 as GTSNPN and CDR2 as SVGIG (reference sequence). The CDR3 length is 14 residues. J was trimmed by 9 bases and V by 0 bases; bases with no gene match: 4. CDR3 region: CAWSVARGPSPLHF. The CDR3 region has the DNA TGTGCCTGGAGTGTCGCCAGGGGGCCTTCACCCCTCCACTTT.

This clone was observed a single time. The rearrangement links TRBV29-1 to TRBJ2-3; D may be TRBD2 (5 bases). CDR1 is SQVTM, CDR2 ANQGSEA, per germline. V lost 1 base and J lost 6, with 17 bases in between. There are 15 residues in the CDR3. This CDR3 is CSVEAAGLARDTQYF. The DNA of the CDR3 is TGCAGCGTTGAAGCGGCCGGGCTAGCACGGGATACGCAGTATTTT.